This T cell receptor beta chain was sequenced for a study of response to subunit inactivated influenza vaccine. Broader study findings: The study's authors posited that every seasonal influenza vaccination enlists few new T cells.

Looked up from germline, CDR1 is SGHRS and CDR2 is YFSETQ. V was clipped by 1 base and J by 4 bases, with 15 bases between them. The CDR3 sequence is 17 residues long. TCRdb reanalysed the RT-PCR reads using MiXCR and keeps one entry per CDR3 protein. The data show more than 700,000 distinct CDR3 sequences, over 20% seen once. About this clonotype itself: Its target is unknown.

The chain is built from TRBV5-1 and TRBJ2-6, with D possibly TRBD1 on 6 matching bases. The TCR sequence derives from a man aged 50 to 59 who received an inactivated influenza vaccine. The sequencing used PBMCs from blood, collected about 5 days after vaccination. The DNA for the CDR3 is TGCGCCAGCAGCTTGTTCTCACAGGGTTCCGGGGCCAACGTCCTGACTTTC. It encodes CASSLFSQGSGANVLTF.